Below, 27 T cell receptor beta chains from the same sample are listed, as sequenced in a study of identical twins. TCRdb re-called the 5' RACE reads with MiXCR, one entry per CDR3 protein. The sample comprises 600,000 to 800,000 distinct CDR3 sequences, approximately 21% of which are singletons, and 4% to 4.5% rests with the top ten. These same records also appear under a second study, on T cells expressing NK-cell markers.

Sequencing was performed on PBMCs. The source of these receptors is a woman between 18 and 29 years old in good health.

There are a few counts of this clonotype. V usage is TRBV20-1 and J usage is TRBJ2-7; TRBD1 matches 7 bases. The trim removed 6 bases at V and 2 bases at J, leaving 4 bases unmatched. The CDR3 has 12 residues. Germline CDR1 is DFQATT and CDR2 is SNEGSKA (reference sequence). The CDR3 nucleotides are TGCAGTGCCGGGACAGATCCCTACGAGCAGTACTTC. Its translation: CSAGTDPYEQYF.

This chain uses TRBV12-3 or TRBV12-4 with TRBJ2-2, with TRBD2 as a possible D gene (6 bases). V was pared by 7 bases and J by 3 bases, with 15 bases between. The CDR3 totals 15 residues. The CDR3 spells CASTEGGLDTGELFF. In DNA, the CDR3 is TGTGCCAGCACCGAAGGAGGGTTGGACACCGGGGAGCTGTTTTTT.

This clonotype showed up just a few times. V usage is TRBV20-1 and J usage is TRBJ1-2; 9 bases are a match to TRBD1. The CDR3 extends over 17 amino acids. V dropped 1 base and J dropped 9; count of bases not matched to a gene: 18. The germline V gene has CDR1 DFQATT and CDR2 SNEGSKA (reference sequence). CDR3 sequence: CSARVLERQGVLWSYTF. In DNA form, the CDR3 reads TGCAGTGCTAGAGTGTTGGAGCGACAGGGGGTACTATGGAGCTACACCTTC.

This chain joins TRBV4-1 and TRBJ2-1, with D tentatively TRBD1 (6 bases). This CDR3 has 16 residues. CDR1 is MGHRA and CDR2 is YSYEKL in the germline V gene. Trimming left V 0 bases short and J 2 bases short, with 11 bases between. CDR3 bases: TGCGCCAGCAGCCAAGATGCCAGGGGCCCCTACAATGAGCAGTTCTTC. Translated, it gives CASSQDARGPYNEQFF.

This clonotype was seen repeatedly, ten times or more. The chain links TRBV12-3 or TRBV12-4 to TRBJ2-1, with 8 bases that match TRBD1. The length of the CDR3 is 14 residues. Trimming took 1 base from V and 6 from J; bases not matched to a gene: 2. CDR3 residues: CASSLGTGFNEQFF. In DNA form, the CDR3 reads TGTGCCAGCAGTTTAGGGACAGGGTTCAATGAGCAGTTCTTC.

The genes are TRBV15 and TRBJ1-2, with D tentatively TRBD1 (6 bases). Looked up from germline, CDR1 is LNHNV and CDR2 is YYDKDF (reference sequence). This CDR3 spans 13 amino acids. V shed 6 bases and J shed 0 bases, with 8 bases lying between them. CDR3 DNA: TGTGCCACCAGGGCAGGGGCTAACTATGGCTACACCTTC. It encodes CATRAGANYGYTF.

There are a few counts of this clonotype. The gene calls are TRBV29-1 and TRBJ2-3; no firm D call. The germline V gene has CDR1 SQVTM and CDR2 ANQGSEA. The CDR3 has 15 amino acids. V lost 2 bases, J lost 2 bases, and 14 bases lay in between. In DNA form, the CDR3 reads TGCAGCGTTGAAAGCCCTTTCGGACCCACAGATACGCAGTATTTT. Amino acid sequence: CSVESPFGPTDTQYF.

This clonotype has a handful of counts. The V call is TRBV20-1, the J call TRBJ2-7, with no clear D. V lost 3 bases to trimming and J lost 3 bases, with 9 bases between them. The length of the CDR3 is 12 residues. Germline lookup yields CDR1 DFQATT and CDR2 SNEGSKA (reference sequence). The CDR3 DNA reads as TGCAGTGCTAGCGAGAGTGACTACGAGCAGTACTTC. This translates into CSASESDYEQYF.

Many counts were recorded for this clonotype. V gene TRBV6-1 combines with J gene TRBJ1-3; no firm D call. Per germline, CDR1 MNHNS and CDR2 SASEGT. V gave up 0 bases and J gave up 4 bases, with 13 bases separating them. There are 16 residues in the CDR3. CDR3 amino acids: CASSEAIRGSGNTIYF. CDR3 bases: TGTGCCAGCAGTGAAGCGATCCGGGGATCCGGAAACACCATATATTTT.

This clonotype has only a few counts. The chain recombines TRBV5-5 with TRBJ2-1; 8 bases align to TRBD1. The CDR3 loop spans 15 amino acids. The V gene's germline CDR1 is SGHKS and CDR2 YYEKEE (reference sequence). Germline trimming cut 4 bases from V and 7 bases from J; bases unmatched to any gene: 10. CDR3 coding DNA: TGTGCCAGCAGCCAACACCGGACAGGGCTTAATGAGCAGTTCTTC. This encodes CASSQHRTGLNEQFF.

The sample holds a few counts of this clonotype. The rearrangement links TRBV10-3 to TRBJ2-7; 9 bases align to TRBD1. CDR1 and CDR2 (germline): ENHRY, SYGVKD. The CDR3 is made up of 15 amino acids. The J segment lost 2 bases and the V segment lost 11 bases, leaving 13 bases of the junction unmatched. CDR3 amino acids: CAAHPDRGRAYEQYF. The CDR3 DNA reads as TGTGCCGCCCACCCGGACAGGGGCCGAGCCTACGAGCAGTACTTC.

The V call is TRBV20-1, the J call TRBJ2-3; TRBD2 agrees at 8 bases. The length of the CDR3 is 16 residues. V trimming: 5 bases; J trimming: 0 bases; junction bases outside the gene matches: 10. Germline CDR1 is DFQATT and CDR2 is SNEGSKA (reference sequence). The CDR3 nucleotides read TGCAGTGCTTTCTATACTCGGGGGGGAAGCACAGATACGCAGTATTTT. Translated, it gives CSAFYTRGGSTDTQYF.

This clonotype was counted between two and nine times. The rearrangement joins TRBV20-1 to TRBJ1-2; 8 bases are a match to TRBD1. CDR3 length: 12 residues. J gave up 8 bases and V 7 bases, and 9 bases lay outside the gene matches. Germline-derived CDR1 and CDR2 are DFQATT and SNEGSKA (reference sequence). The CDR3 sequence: CSVRRRTGGYTF. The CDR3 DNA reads TGCAGTGTTAGGCGGCGGACAGGGGGCTACACCTTC.

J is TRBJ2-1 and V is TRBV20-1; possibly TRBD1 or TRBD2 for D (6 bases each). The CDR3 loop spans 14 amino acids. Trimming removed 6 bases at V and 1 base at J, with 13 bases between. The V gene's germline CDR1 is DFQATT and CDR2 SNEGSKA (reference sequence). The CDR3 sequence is CSAIADRSYNEQFF. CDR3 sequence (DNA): TGCAGTGCAATAGCGGACAGATCCTACAATGAGCAGTTCTTC.

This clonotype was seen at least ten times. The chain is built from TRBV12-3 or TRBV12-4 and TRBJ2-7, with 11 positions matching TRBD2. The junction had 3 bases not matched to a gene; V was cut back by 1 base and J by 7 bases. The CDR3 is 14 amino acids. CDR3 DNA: TGTGCCAGCAGTTTAGTACTAGCGGGAGATGAGCAGTACTTC. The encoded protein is CASSLVLAGDEQYF.

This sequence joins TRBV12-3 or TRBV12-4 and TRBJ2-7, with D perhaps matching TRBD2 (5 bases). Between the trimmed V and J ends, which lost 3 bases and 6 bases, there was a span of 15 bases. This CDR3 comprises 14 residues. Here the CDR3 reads CASSFRLAGVEQYF. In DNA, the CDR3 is TGTGCCAGCAGTTTCAGGCTAGCTGGGGTCGAGCAGTACTTC.

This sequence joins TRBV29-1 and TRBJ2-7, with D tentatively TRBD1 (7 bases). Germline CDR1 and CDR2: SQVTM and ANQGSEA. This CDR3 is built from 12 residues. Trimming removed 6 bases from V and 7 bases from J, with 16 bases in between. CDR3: CSVGQAAGEQYF. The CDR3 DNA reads TGCAGCGTCGGACAGGCGGCGGGGGAGCAGTACTTC.

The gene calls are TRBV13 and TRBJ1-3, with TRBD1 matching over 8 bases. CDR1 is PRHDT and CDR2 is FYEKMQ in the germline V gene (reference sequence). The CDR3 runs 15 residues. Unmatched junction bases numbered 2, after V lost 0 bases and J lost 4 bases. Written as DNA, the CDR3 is TGTGCCAGCAGCTTAGGAGCAGGGGGCGGAAACACCATATATTTT. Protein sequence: CASSLGAGGGNTIYF.

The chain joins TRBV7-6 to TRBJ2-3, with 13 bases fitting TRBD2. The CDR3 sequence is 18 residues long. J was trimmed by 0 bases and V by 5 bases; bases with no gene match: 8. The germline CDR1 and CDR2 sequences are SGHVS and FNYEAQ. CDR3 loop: CASSLRTSGRVSTDTQYF. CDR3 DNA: TGTGCCAGCAGCCTCAGGACTAGCGGGAGAGTGAGCACAGATACGCAGTATTTT.

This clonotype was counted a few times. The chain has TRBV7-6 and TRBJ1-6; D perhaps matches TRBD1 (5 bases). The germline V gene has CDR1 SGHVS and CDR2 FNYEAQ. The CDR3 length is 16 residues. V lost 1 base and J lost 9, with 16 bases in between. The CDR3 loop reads CASSLEVGRVSSPLHF. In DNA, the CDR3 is TGTGCCAGCAGCTTAGAGGTTGGCAGGGTTAGTTCACCCCTCCACTTT.

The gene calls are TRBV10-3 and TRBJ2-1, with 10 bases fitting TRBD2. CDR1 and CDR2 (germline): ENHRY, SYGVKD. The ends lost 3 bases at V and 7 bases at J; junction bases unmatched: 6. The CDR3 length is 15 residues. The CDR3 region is CAISEGSGRLNEQFF. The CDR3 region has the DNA TGTGCCATCAGTGAAGGTAGCGGGAGGCTGAATGAGCAGTTCTTC.

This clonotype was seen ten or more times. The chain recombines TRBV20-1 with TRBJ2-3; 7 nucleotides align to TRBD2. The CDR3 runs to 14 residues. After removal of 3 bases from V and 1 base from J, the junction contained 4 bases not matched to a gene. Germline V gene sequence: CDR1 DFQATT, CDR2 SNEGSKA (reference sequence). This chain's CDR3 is CSARASGRTDTQYF. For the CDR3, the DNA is TGCAGTGCTAGGGCTAGCGGACGCACAGATACGCAGTATTTT.

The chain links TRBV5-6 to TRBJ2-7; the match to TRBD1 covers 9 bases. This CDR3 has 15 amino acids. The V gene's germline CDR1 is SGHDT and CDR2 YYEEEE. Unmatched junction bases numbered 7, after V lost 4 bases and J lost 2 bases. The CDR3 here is CASSIAGTGPYEQYF. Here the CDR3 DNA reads TGTGCCAGCAGCATCGCCGGGACAGGGCCCTACGAGCAGTACTTC.

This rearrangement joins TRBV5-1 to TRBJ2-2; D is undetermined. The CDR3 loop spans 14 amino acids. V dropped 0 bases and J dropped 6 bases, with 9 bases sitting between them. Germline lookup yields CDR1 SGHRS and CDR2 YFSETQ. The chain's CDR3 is CASSLEGKSGELFF. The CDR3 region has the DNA TGCGCCAGCAGCTTGGAAGGGAAGTCCGGGGAGCTGTTTTTT.

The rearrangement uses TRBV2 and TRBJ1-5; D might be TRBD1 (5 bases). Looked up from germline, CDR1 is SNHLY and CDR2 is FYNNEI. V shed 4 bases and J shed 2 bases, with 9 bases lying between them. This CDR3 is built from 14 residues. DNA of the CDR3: TGTGCCAGCAGTGCCTCGACAGGCAATCAGCCCCAGCATTTT. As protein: CASSASTGNQPQHF.

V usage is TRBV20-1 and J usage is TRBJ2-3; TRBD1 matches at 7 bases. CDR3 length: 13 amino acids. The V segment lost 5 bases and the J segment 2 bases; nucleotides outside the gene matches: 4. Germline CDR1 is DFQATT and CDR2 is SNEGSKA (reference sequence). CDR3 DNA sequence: TGCAGTGCTCCCGGGACAGCCACAGATACGCAGTATTTT. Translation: CSAPGTATDTQYF.

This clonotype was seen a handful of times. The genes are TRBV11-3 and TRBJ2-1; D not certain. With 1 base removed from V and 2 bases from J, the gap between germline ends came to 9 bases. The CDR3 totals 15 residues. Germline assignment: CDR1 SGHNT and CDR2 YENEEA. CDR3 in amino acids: CASSLVGDPYNEQFF. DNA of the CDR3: TGTGCCAGCAGCTTAGTTGGGGATCCCTACAATGAGCAGTTCTTC.